This T cell receptor beta chain emerged from a study of OX40 agonist ivuxolimab in advanced cancers. Study-level background: The patients received ivuxolimab by intravenous route every 2 weeks at 0.01 to 10 mg/kg.

V dropped 5 bases and J dropped 3; count of bases not matched to a gene: 5. Germline CDR1 and CDR2: SNHLY and FYNNEI. The CDR3 covers 14 residues. Using immunoSEQ multiplex PCR, the repertoire was profiled, and TCRdb retains in-frame clones only, with some absent. The table lists around 70,000 clones, over 75% of them singletons. This clone appeared a single time. The sample in question was CD4+ or CD8+ T cells sorted from blood, obtained in a trial of the OX40 agonist ivuxolimab. The chain links TRBV2 to TRBJ2-7, with 9 nucleotides matching TRBD2. The receptor comes from an adult with an advanced solid tumor such as melanoma, head and neck, liver or kidney cancer. The CDR3 spells CASSNSGSRYEQYF. CDR3 DNA: TGTGCCAGCAGTAATAGCGGGAGTCGCTACGAGCAGTACTTC.